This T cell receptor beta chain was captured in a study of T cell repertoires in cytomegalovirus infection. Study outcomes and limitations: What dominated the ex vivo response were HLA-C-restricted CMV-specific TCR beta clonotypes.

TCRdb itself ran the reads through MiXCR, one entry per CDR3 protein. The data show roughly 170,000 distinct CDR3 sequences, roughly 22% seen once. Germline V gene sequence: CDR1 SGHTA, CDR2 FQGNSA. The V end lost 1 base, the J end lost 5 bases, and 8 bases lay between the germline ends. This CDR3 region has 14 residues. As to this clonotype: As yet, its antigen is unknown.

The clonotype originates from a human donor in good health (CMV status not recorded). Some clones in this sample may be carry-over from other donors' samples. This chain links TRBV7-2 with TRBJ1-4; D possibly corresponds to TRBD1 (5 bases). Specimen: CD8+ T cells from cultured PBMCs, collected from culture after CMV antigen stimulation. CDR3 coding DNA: TGTGCCAGCAGCTTAGGGACACCCAATGAAAAACTGTTTTTT. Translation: CASSLGTPNEKLFF.